These 19 T cell receptor beta chains came from one sample sequenced in a study of blood T cell repertoires in COVID-19. Data came from immunoSEQ multiplex PCR; TCRdb stores just in-frame clones and leaves some out. The data contain about 140,000 clones, 80% to 90% of them singletons. The specimen sequenced was peripheral blood. The origin of the receptors is a woman in her forties or fifties with acute or convalescent COVID-19.

The V and J genes are TRBV27 and TRBJ2-7; the D gene is possibly TRBD1 (5 bases). Trimming stripped 3 bases from V and 3 bases from J, with 12 bases between. The germline V gene has CDR1 MNHEY and CDR2 SMNVEV (reference sequence). The CDR3 contains 14 residues. CDR3 region: CASSFQGAVYEQYF. For the CDR3, the DNA is TGTGCCAGCAGTTTTCAAGGGGCGGTCTACGAGCAGTACTTC.

The chain carries TRBV10-2 and TRBJ1-3; D is undetermined. This CDR3 has 16 amino acids. Germline V lookup: CDR1 WSHSY, CDR2 SAAADI. Deletions cut 5 bases from V and 0 bases from J, with 14 bases between. The CDR3 DNA follows: TGCGCCAGCAGTCCTCAGACTCTCCTCTCTGGAAACACCATATATTTT. It codes for CASSPQTLLSGNTIYF.

This clone was counted once. Here the CDR3 reads CASSQVGTANTEAFF. CDR3 DNA: TGTGCCAGCAGCCAAGTGGGGACAGCGAACACTGAAGCTTTCTTT. The chain combines TRBV4-2 with TRBJ1-1; 7 nucleotides agree with TRBD1. Germline lookup yields CDR1 LGHNA and CDR2 YNFKEQ. The length of the CDR3 is 15 residues. J lost 1 base, V lost 1 base, and 3 bases had no gene match.

This rearrangement joins TRBV3-1 (or the pseudogene TRBV3-2) to TRBJ1-2; D is perhaps TRBD1 (6 bases). Germline CDR1 reads LGHDT; CDR2 reads YNNKEL (reference sequence). CDR3 size: 14 residues. Trimming shortened V by 3 bases and J by 8 bases, and 16 bases separated the two germline ends. CDR3 DNA sequence: TGTGCCAGCAGCCAGGGCGACAGGAGCGGAGGCTACACCTTC. Encoded protein: CASSQGDRSGGYTF.

This clone has only a few counts. This chain uses TRBV5-4 with TRBJ1-6; D uncertain. There are 16 residues in the CDR3. CDR1 and CDR2 from the germline V gene are SGHNT and YYREEE (reference sequence). V was clipped by 1 base and J by 0 bases, with 8 bases between them. CDR3 bases: TGTGCCAGCAGCTTGTACCGGAGCTCCTATAATTCACCCCTCCACTTT. Residues: CASSLYRSSYNSPLHF.

The chain recombines TRBV21-1 with TRBJ2-3; TRBD1 was called by the table and not checked on the DNA. TRBV21-1 is flagged as a pseudogene. This CDR3 spans 14 amino acids. The CDR3: CASTDRGGTDTQYF. In DNA form, the CDR3 reads TGTGCCAGCACCGACAGGGGAGGCACAGATACGCAGTATTTT.

This clone occurred a few times. This rearrangement joins TRBV14 to TRBJ2-2; a possible D gene is TRBD2 (5 bases). The CDR3 is 17 residues long. Germline V CDR1 and CDR2: SGHDN, FVKESK. V was clipped by 3 bases and J by 4 bases, with 18 bases between them. CDR3 nucleotides: TGTGCCAGCAGCCAGAGTTTCGGCAGGCGGGTCACCGGGGAGCTGTTTTTT. Encoded protein: CASSQSFGRRVTGELFF. Full variable domain (rest looked up from reference TRBV14 and TRBJ2-2): EAGVTQFPSHSVIEKGQTVTLRCDPISGHDNLYWYRRVMGKEIKFLLHFVKESKQDESGMPNNRFLAERTGGTYSTLKVQPAELEDSGVYFCASSQSFGRRVTGELFFGEGSRLTVL.

This rearrangement joins TRBV6-6 to TRBJ2-2, with TRBD1 matching 7 bases. Germline loops: CDR1 MNHNY, CDR2 SVGAGI (reference sequence). After removal of 11 bases from V and 0 bases from J, the junction contained 6 bases not matched to a gene. The CDR3 has 14 residues. CDR3 nucleotides: TGTGCCGAAGGGGACAGCGCGAACACCGGGGAGCTGTTTTTT. Its protein is CAEGDSANTGELFF.

The genes are TRBV7-6 and TRBJ2-1; 7 positions match TRBD2. The CDR3 extends over 14 amino acids. V gave up 0 bases and J gave up 8 bases; unmatched junction bases: 4. Germline values: CDR1 SGHVS, CDR2 FNYEAQ. The chain's CDR3 is CASSLALGRDEQFF. CDR3 nucleotides: TGTGCCAGCAGCTTAGCGCTAGGGAGGGATGAGCAGTTCTTC. Filled out from reference TRBV7-6 and TRBJ2-1, the complete variable domain reads GAGVSQSPRYKVTKRGQDVALRCDPISGHVSLYWYRQALGQGPEFLTYFNYEAQQDKSGLPNDRFSAERPEGSISTLTIQRTEQRDSAMYRCASSLALGRDEQFFGPGTRLTVL.

This chain uses TRBV10-3 with TRBJ1-2; 11 bases fit TRBD1. The CDR3 consists of 14 residues. The trim removed 5 bases at V and 7 bases at J, leaving 6 bases unmatched. Germline V gene sequence: CDR1 ENHRY, CDR2 SYGVKD. CDR3 DNA: TGTGCCATCAGTTCCGGACAGGGGGCAGGTGGCTACACCTTC. This codes for CAISSGQGAGGYTF.

The V and J genes are TRBV5-1 and TRBJ2-1; 7 nucleotides align to TRBD1. The V and J ends lost 9 bases and 6 bases, in that order; junction bases with no gene match: 12. The CDR3 has 14 residues. CDR1 and CDR2 (germline): SGHRS, YFSETQ. CDR3 nucleotide sequence: TGCGCCACCCAGCAGGGGGTCAGGAGCAATGAGCAGTTCTTC. Translated: CATQQGVRSNEQFF. Based on the CDR3 plus reference TRBV5-1 and TRBJ2-1, the full variable domain is KAGVTQTPRYLIKTRGQQVTLSCSPISGHRSVSWYQQTPGQGLQFLFEYFSETQRNKGNFPGRFSGRQFSNSRSEMNVSTLELGDSALYLCATQQGVRSNEQFFGPGTRLTVL.

This clone occurred once. This chain joins TRBV18 and TRBJ2-1, with D possibly matching TRBD2 (6 bases). Germline CDR1 KGHSH, CDR2 LQKENI. The germline V and J ends were trimmed by 0 bases and 4 bases, with 10 bases remaining between them. The CDR3 runs to 15 residues. CDR3 DNA: TGTGCCAGCTCACCACCCGGGACTGGGTACAATGAGCAGTTCTTC. Its translation is CASSPPGTGYNEQFF.

The chain carries TRBV12-3 or TRBV12-4 and TRBJ2-7, with D perhaps matching TRBD1 (6 bases). The CDR3 contains 12 residues. Trimming removed 6 bases at V and 6 bases at J, with 12 bases between. CDR3 loop: CASREQGGEQYF. CDR3 nucleotide sequence: TGTGCCAGCAGAGAACAGGGTGGCGAGCAGTACTTC.

This clone was recorded a few times. The chain joins TRBV11-2 to TRBJ2-2, with D possibly matching TRBD2 (7 bases). Germline V gene data show CDR1 as SGHAT and CDR2 as FQNNGV. This CDR3 is 16 amino acids long. Trimming stripped 5 bases from V and 4 bases from J, with 17 bases between. The CDR3 sequence: CASSRMAAGATGELFF. The CDR3 DNA is TGTGCCAGCAGCCGGATGGCGGCGGGGGCCACCGGGGAGCTGTTTTTT.

V usage is TRBV28 and J usage is TRBJ2-3; D is undetermined. This CDR3 contains 13 residues. CDR1 is MDHEN, CDR2 SYDVKM, per germline. V was shortened by 3 bases and J by 7 bases, with 11 bases between the two germline ends. The CDR3 coding sequence is TGTGCCAGCAGTTTGGCAGTATTGAATACGCAGTATTTT. Translated, it gives CASSLAVLNTQYF.

The rearrangement joins TRBV7-9 to TRBJ2-1, with TRBD2 matching over 13 bases. Losses at the gene ends were 2 bases for V and 10 bases for J; bases not matched to a gene: 8. The CDR3 consists of 16 residues. Per germline, CDR1 SEHNR and CDR2 FQNEAQ (reference sequence). Here the CDR3 reads CASSLHGLAGVREQFF. CDR3 bases: TGTGCCAGCAGCTTACATGGACTAGCGGGAGTGAGGGAGCAGTTCTTC.

This sequence joins TRBV3-1 (or the pseudogene TRBV3-2) and TRBJ1-1, with TRBD1 matching 9 bases. This CDR3 is built from 14 residues. CDR1 and CDR2 (germline): LGHDT, YNNKEL (reference sequence). V was clipped by 3 bases and J by 3 bases; unmatched bases: 2. This CDR3 is CASSQRTGDTEAFF. The CDR3 region has the DNA TGTGCCAGCAGCCAGAGGACAGGGGACACTGAAGCTTTCTTT.

A single count supports this clone. V usage is TRBV18 and J usage is TRBJ2-1, with TRBD1 matching 8 bases. CDR1 KGHSH and CDR2 LQKENI come from the germline V gene. CDR3 length: 14 amino acids. V dropped 3 bases and J dropped 7; count of bases not matched to a gene: 5. This CDR3 reads CASSPQRTGNEQFF. CDR3 nucleotide sequence: TGTGCCAGCTCACCTCAAAGGACAGGGAATGAGCAGTTCTTC.

CDR3 DNA sequence: TGTGCCAGCAGCTTAGATCCCCCGTCCTTCTTAAGCCCGCCGCAGTATTTT. This translates into CASSLDPPSFLSPPQYF. The J gene is TRBJ2-3, the V gene TRBV11-2; D uncertain. Germline V gene lookup returns CDR1 SGHAT and CDR2 FQNNGV. V was clipped by 0 bases and J by 10 bases, with 23 bases between them. This CDR3 has 17 amino acids.